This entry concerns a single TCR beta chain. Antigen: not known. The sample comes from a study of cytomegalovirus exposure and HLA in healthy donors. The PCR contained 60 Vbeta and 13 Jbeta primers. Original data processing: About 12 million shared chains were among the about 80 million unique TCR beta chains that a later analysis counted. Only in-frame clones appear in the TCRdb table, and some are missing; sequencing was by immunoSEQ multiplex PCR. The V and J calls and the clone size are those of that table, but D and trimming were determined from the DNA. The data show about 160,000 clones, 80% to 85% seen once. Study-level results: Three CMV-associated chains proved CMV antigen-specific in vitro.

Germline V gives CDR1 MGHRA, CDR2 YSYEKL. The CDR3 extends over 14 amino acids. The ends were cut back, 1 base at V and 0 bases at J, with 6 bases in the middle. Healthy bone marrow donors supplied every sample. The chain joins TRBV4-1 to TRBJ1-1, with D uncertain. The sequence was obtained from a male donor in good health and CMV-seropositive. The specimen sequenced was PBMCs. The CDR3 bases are TGCGCCAGCAGCCAAGCACTAATGAACACTGAAGCTTTCTTT. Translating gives CASSQALMNTEAFF.